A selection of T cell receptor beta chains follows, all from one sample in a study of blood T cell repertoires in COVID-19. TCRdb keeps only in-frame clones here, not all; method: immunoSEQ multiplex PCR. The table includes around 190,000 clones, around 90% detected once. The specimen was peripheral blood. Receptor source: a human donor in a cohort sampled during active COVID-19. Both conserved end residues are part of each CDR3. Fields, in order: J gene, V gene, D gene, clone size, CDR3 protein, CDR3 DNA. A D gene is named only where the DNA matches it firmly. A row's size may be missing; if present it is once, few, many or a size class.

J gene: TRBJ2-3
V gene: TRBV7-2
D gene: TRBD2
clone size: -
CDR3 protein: CASSLPSGSTDTQYF
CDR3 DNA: TGTGCCAGCAGCTTACCTAGCGGGAGCACAGATACGCAGTATTTT

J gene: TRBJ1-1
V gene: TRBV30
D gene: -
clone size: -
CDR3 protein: CAWSPGNTEAFF
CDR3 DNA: TGTGCCTGGAGTCCAGGGAACACTGAAGCTTTCTTT

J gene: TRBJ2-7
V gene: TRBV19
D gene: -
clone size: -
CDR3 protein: CASSIRTVTYEQYF
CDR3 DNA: TGTGCCAGTAGTATCAGGACTGTAACCTACGAGCAGTACTTC

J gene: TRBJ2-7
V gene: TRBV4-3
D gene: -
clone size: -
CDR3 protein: CASSQVRVEQYF
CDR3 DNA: TGCGCCAGCAGCCAAGTCCGGGTAGAGCAGTACTTC

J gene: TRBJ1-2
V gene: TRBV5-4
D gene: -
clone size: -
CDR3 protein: CASSLVIGGGEGYTF
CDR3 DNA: TGTGCCAGCAGCTTGGTAATAGGAGGCGGTGAGGGCTACACCTTC

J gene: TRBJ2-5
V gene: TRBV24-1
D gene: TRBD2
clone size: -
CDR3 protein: CATSDLRLAGGTQYF
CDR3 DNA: TGTGCCACCAGTGATTTGCGGCTAGCGGGGGGGACCCAGTACTTC

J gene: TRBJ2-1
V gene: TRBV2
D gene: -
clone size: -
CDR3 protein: CASCPTYNEQFF
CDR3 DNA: TGTGCCAGCTGTCCCACCTACAATGAGCAGTTCTTC

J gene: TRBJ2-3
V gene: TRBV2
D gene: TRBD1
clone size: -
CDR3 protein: CASSWTGNTDTQYF
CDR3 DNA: TGTGCCAGCAGTTGGACAGGCAACACAGATACGCAGTATTTT

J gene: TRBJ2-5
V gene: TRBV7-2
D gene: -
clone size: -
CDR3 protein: CASSLDLAFETQYF
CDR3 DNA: TGTGCCAGCAGCTTAGACCTAGCGTTCGAGACCCAGTACTTC

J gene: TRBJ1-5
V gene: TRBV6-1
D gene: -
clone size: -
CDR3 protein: CASSELGGTDQPQHF
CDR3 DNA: TGTGCCAGCAGTGAATTGGGGGGGACCGATCAGCCCCAGCATTTT

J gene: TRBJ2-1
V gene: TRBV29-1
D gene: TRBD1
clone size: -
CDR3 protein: CSVEDSGQGSDEQFF
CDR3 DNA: TGCAGCGTTGAAGATTCTGGACAGGGGTCCGATGAGCAGTTCTTC

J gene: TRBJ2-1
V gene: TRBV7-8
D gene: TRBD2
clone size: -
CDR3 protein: CASSLEGRTRDEQFF
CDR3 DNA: TGTGCCAGCAGCTTAGAGGGACGGACTAGGGATGAGCAGTTCTTC

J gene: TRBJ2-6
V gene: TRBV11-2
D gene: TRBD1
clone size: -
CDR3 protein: CASSRAGTGGSGANVLTF
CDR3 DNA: TGTGCCAGCAGCAGAGCCGGGACAGGGGGTTCTGGGGCCAACGTCCTGACTTTC

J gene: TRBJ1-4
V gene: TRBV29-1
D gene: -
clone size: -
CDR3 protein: CSVLKGATNEKLFF
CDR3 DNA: TGCAGCGTGCTTAAAGGGGCGACTAATGAAAAACTGTTTTTT

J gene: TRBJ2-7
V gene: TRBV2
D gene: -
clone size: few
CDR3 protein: CASTSTWGDEQYF
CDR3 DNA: TGTGCCAGCACCTCAACCTGGGGAGACGAGCAGTACTTC

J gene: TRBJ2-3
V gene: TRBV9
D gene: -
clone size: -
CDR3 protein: CASSVGPSDRTDTQYF
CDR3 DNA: TGTGCCAGCAGCGTAGGTCCGAGCGACCGCACAGATACGCAGTATTTT

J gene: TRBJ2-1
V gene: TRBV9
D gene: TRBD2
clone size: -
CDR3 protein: CASSATSGPNNEQFF
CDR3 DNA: TGTGCCAGCAGCGCGACTAGCGGGCCCAACAATGAGCAGTTCTTC

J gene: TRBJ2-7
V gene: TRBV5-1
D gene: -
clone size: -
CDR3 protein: CASSLDRATWQYF
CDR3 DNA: TGCGCCAGCAGCTTGGACAGAGCCACGTGGCAGTACTTC

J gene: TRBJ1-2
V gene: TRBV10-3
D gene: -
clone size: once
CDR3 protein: CAISESWDFSYGYTF
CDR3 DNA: TGTGCCATCAGTGAGTCGTGGGACTTCAGCTATGGCTACACCTTC

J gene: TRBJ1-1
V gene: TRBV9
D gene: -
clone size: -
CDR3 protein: CASSVVEGRAFF
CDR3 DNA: TGTGCCAGCAGCGTAGTTGAGGGAAGAGCTTTCTTT

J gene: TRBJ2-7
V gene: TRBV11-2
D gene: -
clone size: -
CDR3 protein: CASSARTEVGF
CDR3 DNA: TGTGCCAGCAGCGCGCGGACTGAGGTTGGCTTC

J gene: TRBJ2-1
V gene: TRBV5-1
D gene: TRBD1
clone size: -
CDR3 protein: CASSLVGTGIDEQFF
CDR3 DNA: TGCGCCAGCAGCTTAGTCGGGACAGGGATTGATGAGCAGTTCTTC

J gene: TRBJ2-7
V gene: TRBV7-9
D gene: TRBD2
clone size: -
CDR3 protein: CASSSPGLAGGLIYEQYF
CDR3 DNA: TGTGCCAGCAGCTCACCGGGACTAGCGGGAGGGCTGATCTACGAGCAGTACTTC

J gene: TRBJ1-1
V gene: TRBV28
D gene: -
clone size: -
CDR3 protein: CASRRFGGALAEAFF
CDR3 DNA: TGTGCCAGCAGGAGGTTTGGAGGGGCGCTTGCTGAAGCTTTCTTT

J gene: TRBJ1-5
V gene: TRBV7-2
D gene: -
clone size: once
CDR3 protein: CASSTGGGSNQPQHF
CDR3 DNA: TGTGCCAGCAGTACGGGTGGGGGCAGCAATCAGCCCCAGCATTTT

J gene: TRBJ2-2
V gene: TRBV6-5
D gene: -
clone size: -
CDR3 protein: CASRRDTGELFF
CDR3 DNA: TGTGCCAGCAGGCGGGATACCGGGGAGCTGTTTTTT

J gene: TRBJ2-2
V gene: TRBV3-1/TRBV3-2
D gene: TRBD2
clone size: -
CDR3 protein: CASSQGLLAGSAGELFF
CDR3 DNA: TGTGCCAGCAGCCAAGGTTTACTAGCGGGAAGCGCCGGGGAGCTGTTTTTT

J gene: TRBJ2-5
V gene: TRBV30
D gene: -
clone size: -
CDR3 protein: CALGQRKETQYF
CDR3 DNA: TGTGCCCTCGGACAGAGAAAAGAGACCCAGTACTTC